A selection of T cell receptor beta chains follows, all from one sample in a study of vaccination effects on CD4 cells after COVID-19. These TCRs are of unknown antigen specificity. Data came from immunoSEQ multiplex PCR; TCRdb stores just in-frame clones and leaves some out. Counted here are 15,000 to 20,000 clones, 65% to 75% occurring once; the ten biggest clones make up around a fifth. The sample consisted of CD4+ T cells from PBMCs cultured with SARS-CoV-2 spike peptides, taken after COVID-19 vaccination. Receptors originate from a human donor who had a prior SARS-CoV-2 infection. The CDR3 runs from the conserved cysteine through the conserved F or W. A D gene is named only where the DNA matches it firmly. Some rows mark clone size as missing; the rest say once, few, many or name a class of expanded clone.

clone size,D gene,V gene,J gene,CDR3 DNA,CDR3 protein
few,TRBD1,TRBV6-4,TRBJ1-5,TGTGCCAGCAGTGACGCGGGACAGGGGCCTCAGCCCCAGCATTTT,CASSDAGQGPQPQHF
NA,NA,TRBV27,TRBJ1-2,TGTGCCAGCAGTTTATCAGGGGCCTTTGGCTACACCTTC,CASSLSGAFGYTF
NA,TRBD1,TRBV6-5,TRBJ2-7,TGTGCCAGCAAGCCCACAGGGGGCCCCGGCGAGCAGTACTTC,CASKPTGGPGEQYF
once,NA,TRBV24-1,TRBJ2-1,TGTGCCACCAGTGATCGAACCCACCGGAGCTCCTACAATGAGCAGTTCTTC,CATSDRTHRSSYNEQFF
few,NA,TRBV6-1,TRBJ2-5,TGTGCCAGCAGTGTTAGTGTGGGAGGGGGCCAAGAGACCCAGTACTTC,CASSVSVGGGQETQYF
NA,NA,TRBV27,TRBJ2-1,TGTGCCAGCAGTTTATCCCCGCTCCAAAGGGTAAACAATGAGCAGTTCTTC,CASSLSPLQRVNNEQFF
NA,TRBD2,TRBV5-1,TRBJ2-4,TGCGCCAGCAGTCATAGCGGGGACCAGAAAAACATTCAGTACTTC,CASSHSGDQKNIQYF
once,NA,TRBV24-1,TRBJ2-4,TGTGCCACCAGTGATCGGGATCCCAAAAACATTCAGTACTTC,CATSDRDPKNIQYF
few,TRBD1,TRBV9,TRBJ2-7,TGTGCCAGCAGCCGACAGGGAATCTCCGAGCAGTACTTC,CASSRQGISEQYF
NA,NA,TRBV5-4,TRBJ2-5,TGTGCCAGCAGTTCGGCGGGGCAGACGTTAGGGACCCAGTACTTC,CASSSAGQTLGTQYF
NA,NA,TRBV5-4,TRBJ2-1,TGTGCCAGCAGCTTCTACAATGAGCAGTTCTTC,CASSFYNEQFF
NA,TRBD2,TRBV10-3,TRBJ2-3,TGTGCCATCAGTCCAGCGGGGGGGCCTTCAGATACGCAGTATTTT,CAISPAGGPSDTQYF
NA,NA,TRBV18,TRBJ1-1,TGTGCCAGCTCAGAATTCCGGGTCCCAAACACTGAAGCTTTCTTT,CASSEFRVPNTEAFF
NA,TRBD1,TRBV28,TRBJ1-2,TGTGCCAGCAGTTTACTGGGACAGGGCTATGGCTACACCTTC,CASSLLGQGYGYTF
NA,NA,TRBV6-6,TRBJ1-1,TGTGCCAGCAGTTACTCGAATGGGGCTTTCTTT,CASSYSNGAFF
few,NA,TRBV7-9,TRBJ2-3,TGTGCCAGCAGCTTAGGAGCTAGCGTAGGCACAGATACGCAGTATTTT,CASSLGASVGTDTQYF
NA,TRBD1,TRBV5-1,TRBJ2-7,TGCGCCAGCAGCTCGACAGGGAGCAACCCTCCCTACGAGCAGTACTTC,CASSSTGSNPPYEQYF
NA,NA,TRBV10-3,TRBJ2-2,TGTGCCATCAGGCCCCTTGAAACCGGGGAGCTGTTTTTT,CAIRPLETGELFF
NA,NA,TRBV6-5,TRBJ1-6,TGTGCCAGCAGTTACTCGATAATTTCGGAAAATTCACCCCTCCACTTT,CASSYSIISENSPLHF
NA,NA,TRBV27,TRBJ2-3,TGTGCCAGCAGTTTATCAGTCGCTAGCACAGATACGCAGTATTTT,CASSLSVASTDTQYF
NA,NA,TRBV7-2,TRBJ1-6,TGTGCCAGCAGCCCCCAGGCCTCCTATAATTCACCCCTCCACTTT,CASSPQASYNSPLHF
NA,TRBD1,TRBV10-3,TRBJ2-7,TGTGCCACACAGGGGGCCACCTACGAGCAGTACTTC,CATQGATYEQYF
NA,NA,TRBV11-2,TRBJ1-2,TGTGCCAGCAGCAGGGGCAGGGCGGGCTATGGCTACACCTTC,CASSRGRAGYGYTF
NA,NA,TRBV7-3,TRBJ2-2,TGTGCCAGCAGCTTACTGGTAGACGGGGAGCTGTTTTTT,CASSLLVDGELFF
NA,NA,TRBV5-6,TRBJ2-5,TGTGCCAGCAGCCCAGTGGGCACAGAGACCCAGTACTTC,CASSPVGTETQYF
NA,NA,TRBV30,TRBJ2-7,TGTGCCTGGAGCTCAGGGGTCTACTCCTACGAGCAGTACTTC,CAWSSGVYSYEQYF
NA,NA,TRBV4-3,TRBJ2-5,TGCGCCAGCAGCCAAGTTGGTGGAGAGACCCAGTACTTC,CASSQVGGETQYF
NA,TRBD1,TRBV7-8,TRBJ2-2,TGTGCCAGCAGCTCCTGGCGGACAGGGGGCGCCGGGGAGCTGTTTTTT,CASSSWRTGGAGELFF
NA,NA,TRBV7-2,TRBJ2-5,TGTGCCAGCAGCACTTACCAGGAGACCCAGTACTTC,CASSTYQETQYF
NA,TRBD2,TRBV5-1,TRBJ2-1,TGCGCCAGCAGCTACCAGCGGGAGGGAGGTGAGCAGTTCTTC,CASSYQREGGEQFF
once,NA,TRBV7-2,TRBJ2-7,TGTGCCAGCAGCCCTCGACAGGTCAGCGACGAGCAGTACTTC,CASSPRQVSDEQYF
NA,NA,TRBV19,TRBJ1-2,TGTGCCAGTAGTCCTTGGACGGGGGCCGGCTACACCTTC,CASSPWTGAGYTF
few,NA,TRBV7-9,TRBJ2-2,TGTGCCAGCAGCCGTGGAACCACCGGGGAGCTGTTTTTT,CASSRGTTGELFF
NA,TRBD1,TRBV24-1,TRBJ2-7,TGTGCCACCGCGACAGGGGGGGATACGGGACTTGAATACGAGCAGTACTTC,CATATGGDTGLEYEQYF